The 7 T cell receptor beta chains listed next were all sequenced from one sample in a study of cytomegalovirus exposure and HLA in healthy donors. The primer mix had 60 Vbeta and 13 Jbeta primers. Sequencing was performed with immunoSEQ multiplex PCR; in TCRdb, only in-frame clones are kept and a portion is missing. Among some 140,000 clones, 60% to 85% were seen once, and the ten largest hold roughly 4%. Specimen: PBMCs. The receptors derive from a woman aged 40 to 50 in good health and CMV-seronegative.

This rearrangement joins TRBV5-1 to TRBJ2-2; 9 bases fit TRBD2. Trimming at V came to 4 bases and at J to 3 bases, leaving 10 bases not matched to a gene. The CDR3 has 17 residues. Germline V gene lookup returns CDR1 SGHRS and CDR2 YFSETQ. The CDR3 region is CASSHSLTSGDTGELFF. DNA of the CDR3: TGCGCCAGCAGCCACTCCCTGACTAGCGGAGACACCGGGGAGCTGTTTTTT.

This rearrangement joins TRBV7-9 to TRBJ2-3; 11 positions agree with TRBD2. Germline CDR1 SEHNR, CDR2 FQNEAQ (reference sequence). This CDR3 is built from 16 residues. Unmatched junction bases numbered 10, after V lost 5 bases and J lost 6 bases. For the CDR3, the DNA is TGTGCCAGCAGCGGAATAGCGGGAGGGCCGAGTGATACGCAGTATTTT. Residues: CASSGIAGGPSDTQYF.

The CDR3 loop reads CAWTSGLAGYGFLEQYF. The CDR3 DNA is TGTGCCTGGACCTCTGGACTAGCGGGGTACGGGTTCCTCGAGCAGTACTTC. J is TRBJ2-7 and V is TRBV30, with TRBD2 identical over 12 bases. The trim removed 4 bases at V and 6 bases at J, leaving 16 bases unmatched. This CDR3 contains 17 residues. Germline V lookup: CDR1 GTSNPN, CDR2 SVGIG (reference sequence). The whole variable domain, remainder taken from reference TRBV30 and TRBJ2-7, is SQTIHQWPATLVQPVGSPLSLECTVEGTSNPNLYWYRQAAGRGLQLLFYSVGIGQISSEVPQNLSASRPQDRQFILSSKKLLLSDSGFYLCAWTSGLAGYGFLEQYFGPGTRLTVT.

This chain links TRBV2 with TRBJ2-7; D is unresolved. Trimming removed 1 base from V and 2 bases from J, with 9 bases in between. The CDR3 runs 14 residues. Germline V gene lookup returns CDR1 SNHLY and CDR2 FYNNEI. Written as DNA, the CDR3 is TGTGCCAGCAGTGAAGGCAGGTGGCCCTACGAGCAGTACTTC. It yields the protein CASSEGRWPYEQYF.

The rearrangement links TRBV6-1 to TRBJ2-7; D call uncertain. This CDR3 comprises 13 residues. Germline V gene data show CDR1 as MNHNS and CDR2 as SASEGT. Trimming stripped 1 base from V and 7 bases from J, with 11 bases between. The CDR3 is CASSEGGSVEQYF. CDR3 DNA sequence: TGTGCCAGCAGTGAAGGAGGCTCTGTTGAGCAGTACTTC.

The chain joins TRBV5-8 to TRBJ2-3, with D tentatively TRBD1 (5 bases). Germline V gene sequence: CDR1 SGHTS, CDR2 YDEGEE. The V gene lost 1 base and the J gene lost 2 bases, with 14 bases spanning the gap. The CDR3 is 16 residues long. The CDR3 reads CASSLWGSASTDTQYF. The CDR3 DNA is TGTGCCAGCAGCTTGTGGGGCAGCGCTTCCACAGATACGCAGTATTTT.

The chain is built from TRBV2 and TRBJ2-1; 14 nucleotides agree with TRBD2. Trimming took 6 bases from V and 6 from J; bases not matched to a gene: 25. From germline, CDR1 is SNHLY and CDR2 FYNNEI. The CDR3 has 22 amino acids. In DNA form, the CDR3 reads TGTGCCAGCAGACCCCGGGTGGTGGGAGGACTAGCGGGAGGTTCCAGACGCAATGAGCAGTTCTTC. This gives the protein CASRPRVVGGLAGGSRRNEQFF.